Listed below are T cell receptor beta chains from one sample, sequenced in a study of blood T cell repertoires in COVID-19. Repertoires were generated with immunoSEQ multiplex PCR, while TCRdb's copy carries only in-frame clones and drops some. The sample holds 90,000 to 130,000 clones; about 85% are singletons and the top ten take approximately 1.3%. Sequenced material: peripheral blood. All receptors come from a man aged 40-49 years with acute or convalescent COVID-19. Both conserved end residues are part of each CDR3. The D gene is left open where the match is weak. Clone size, where shown, is once, few, many, or a class for clones that have expanded.

TRBD1	TRBJ2-5	TRBV5-1	-	TGCGCCAGCAGCCGAACAGGGGGCCTCATTCAAGAGACCCAGTACTTC	CASSRTGGLIQETQYF
TRBD1	TRBJ1-2	TRBV19	-	TGTGCCAGTAGTCACCCCAGGGGGCAGGGGGGCTACACCTTC	CASSHPRGQGGYTF
TRBD1	TRBJ1-2	TRBV4-2	medium-sized	TGTGCCAGCAGCCAAGATTTCACGGGACAGTATGGCTACACCTTC	CASSQDFTGQYGYTF
-	TRBJ1-2	TRBV30	-	TGTGCCTGGGAAAGGGGTGGCTACACCTTC	CAWERGGYTF
TRBD2	TRBJ2-1	TRBV24-1	-	TGTGCCACCAGTGACTCGACTAGCAGGGATGAGCAGTTCTTC	CATSDSTSRDEQFF
TRBD1	TRBJ1-5	TRBV10-2	-	TGCGCCAGCAGAGCCGGGACAGGGGGTGGACGCAATCAGCCCCAGCATTTT	CASRAGTGGGRNQPQHF
-	TRBJ1-5	TRBV12-3/TRBV12-4	-	TGTGCCAGCAGACGCGGACAGAATCAGCCCCAGCATTTT	CASRRGQNQPQHF
-	TRBJ1-2	TRBV4-3	-	TGCGCCAGCAGCCAAGGGGGGGACCCATTACACTATGGCTACACCTTC	CASSQGGDPLHYGYTF
TRBD2	TRBJ2-5	TRBV6-5	-	TGTGCCAGCACTGTTAGCGGGACCCGTGGGACCCAGTACTTC	CASTVSGTRGTQYF
-	TRBJ2-7	TRBV7-8	-	TGTGCCAGCAGCCGAACTAGCCCTTACGAGCAGTACTTC	CASSRTSPYEQYF
-	TRBJ2-5	TRBV10-3	-	TGTGCCATCAGTGAAGGGGCGGGGGAGACCCAGTACTTC	CAISEGAGETQYF
TRBD2	TRBJ2-1	TRBV15	-	TGTGCCACCAGGGCACTAGCGTACAATGAGCAGTTCTTC	CATRALAYNEQFF
-	TRBJ1-1	TRBV3-1/TRBV3-2	-	TGTGCCAGCAGCCAAGCGACAGTGAGCACTGAAGCTTTCTTT	CASSQATVSTEAFF
TRBD2	TRBJ2-5	TRBV3-1/TRBV3-2	-	TGTGCCAGCAGCCAAGACCCTAGCGGGGGTATAGAGACCCAGTACTTC	CASSQDPSGGIETQYF
TRBD2	TRBJ2-4	TRBV6-5	-	TGTGCCAGCAGTTACTCGCGGGGGGCCAAAAACATTCAGTACTTC	CASSYSRGAKNIQYF
-	TRBJ1-4	TRBV6-5	-	TGTGCCAGCAGGCACGGACAGTATGAAAAACTGTTTTTT	CASRHGQYEKLFF
-	TRBJ2-1	TRBV2	-	TGTGCCAGCAGTGAGACGTTACTAGCAAGGGAGCAGTTCTTC	CASSETLLAREQFF
TRBD1	TRBJ2-6	TRBV5-8	-	TGTGCCAGCAGCCCACGAGGACAGGGAACCGGGGCCAACGTCCTGACTTTC	CASSPRGQGTGANVLTF
-	TRBJ2-3	TRBV7-9	-	TGTGCCAGCAGCTTAGTACAGGGAAGCAATAATACGCAGTATTTT	CASSLVQGSNNTQYF
TRBD1	TRBJ1-2	TRBV6-5	-	TGTGCCAGCAGTTACCGGGGACAGGGTTACTATGGCTACACCTTC	CASSYRGQGYYGYTF
TRBD1	TRBJ2-7	TRBV6-5	-	TGTGCCAGCAGCCTCGACAGGGGGTACGAGCAGTACTTC	CASSLDRGYEQYF
TRBD2	TRBJ2-7	TRBV28	-	TGTGCCAGCAGTTTATTTGGGGGACTAGGCGTTGTTGGGCCGTACGAGCAGTACTTC	CASSLFGGLGVVGPYEQYF
TRBD2	TRBJ2-1	TRBV6-4	-	TGTGCCAGCAGTCCCAGCGGGGGGGGGAACAATGAGCAGTTCTTC	CASSPSGGGNNEQFF
-	TRBJ1-1	TRBV5-1	-	TGCGCCAGCAGCCCTCATGGGCAGGCGAACACTGAAGCTTTCTTT	CASSPHGQANTEAFF
TRBD1	TRBJ1-2	TRBV9	-	TGTGCCAGCAGCGTAGGGCAGGGGGCGGCCCATCGATATGGCTACACCTTC	CASSVGQGAAHRYGYTF
TRBD1	TRBJ2-7	TRBV27	once	TGTGCCAGCAGTACCCGGACAGGGAACCCCGAGCAGTACTTC	CASSTRTGNPEQYF
TRBD1	TRBJ2-1	TRBV25-1	-	TGTGCCAGCAGTAGACAGGGCCACGACTACAATGAGCAGTTCTTC	CASSRQGHDYNEQFF
-	TRBJ2-3	TRBV5-4	-	TGTGCCAGCAGCTTGGGCGGGGTGAGAGATACGCAGTATTTT	CASSLGGVRDTQYF
-	TRBJ1-4	TRBV30	-	TGTGCCTGGAGTGTCGGTCTCATGCGGAGGAATGAAAAACTGTTTTTT	CAWSVGLMRRNEKLFF
TRBD1	TRBJ1-2	TRBV28	-	TGTGCCAGCAGTTCCGGGACAGGGGCAATTAACTATGGCTACACCTTC	CASSSGTGAINYGYTF
TRBD2	TRBJ2-1	TRBV6-5	once	TGTGCCAGCAGACTTACTAGCGGGAGATACAATGAGCAGTTCTTC	CASRLTSGRYNEQFF
TRBD1	TRBJ1-3	TRBV6-4	-	TGTGCCAGCAGTGACTCGAGACAGGGGTCGGGAAACACCATATATTTT	CASSDSRQGSGNTIYF
-	TRBJ2-3	TRBV6-5	-	TGTGCCAGCAGTTCCCAGGGACTTAGCACAGATACGCAGTATTTT	CASSSQGLSTDTQYF